The clone carrying this T cell receptor (beta chain) was seen once. Antigen: not known. V lost 7 bases, J lost 4 bases, and 4 bases lay in between. The CDR3 loop spans 11 amino acids. The entry originates in a study of T cell responses to AZD1222 COVID-19 vaccine. Notes on the study in general: When two AZD1222 doses had been given, Spike-specific TCR breadth and depth rose. Repertoires in all cases were sampled only once the peak T cell response had passed.

The protocol was immunoSEQ multiplex PCR, while the TCRdb copy is restricted to in-frame clones and leaves out a portion. The profile shows 150,000 to 200,000 clones, around nine tenths of them singletons. The origin of this receptor is an adult in good health. The chain uses TRBV12-3 or TRBV12-4 and TRBJ1-4, with D hard to call. The specimen comprised peripheral blood, sampled on day 0 of AZD1222 vaccination. DNA for the CDR3: TGTGCCAGCACCTTTAATGAAAAACTGTTTTTT. Translated, it gives CASTFNEKLFF.